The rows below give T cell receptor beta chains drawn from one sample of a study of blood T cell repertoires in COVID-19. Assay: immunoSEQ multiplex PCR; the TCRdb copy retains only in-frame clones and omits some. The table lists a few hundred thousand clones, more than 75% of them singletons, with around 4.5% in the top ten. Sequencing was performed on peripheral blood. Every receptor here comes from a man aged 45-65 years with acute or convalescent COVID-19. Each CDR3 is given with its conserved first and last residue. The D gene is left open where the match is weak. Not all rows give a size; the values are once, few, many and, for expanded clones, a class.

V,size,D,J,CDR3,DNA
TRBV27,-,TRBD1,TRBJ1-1,CASSFTGALAEAFF,TGTGCCAGCAGTTTCACAGGGGCGTTAGCTGAAGCTTTCTTT
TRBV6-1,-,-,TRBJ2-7,CASSEVLEPAYEQYF,TGTGCCAGCAGTGAAGTTCTCGAGCCCGCCTACGAGCAGTACTTC
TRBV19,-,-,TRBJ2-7,CASSIGHGYEQYF,TGTGCCAGTAGTATAGGACACGGCTACGAGCAGTACTTC
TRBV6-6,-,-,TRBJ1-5,CASSYSHNQPQHF,TGTGCCAGCAGTTACTCCCACAATCAGCCCCAGCATTTT
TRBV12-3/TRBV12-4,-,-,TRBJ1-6,CASSLKDRPLHF,TGTGCCAGCAGTCTCAAGGACAGACCCCTCCACTTT
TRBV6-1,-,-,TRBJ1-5,CASSEPPGPGRQPQHF,TGTGCCAGCAGTGAGCCTCCGGGACCGGGGAGGCAGCCCCAGCATTTT
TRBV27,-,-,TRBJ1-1,CASSLLRERVSTEAFF,TGTGCCAGCAGTTTACTAAGGGAGAGGGTTAGCACTGAAGCTTTCTTT
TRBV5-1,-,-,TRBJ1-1,CASRSQGGAGNTEAFF,TGCGCCAGCAGATCCCAAGGGGGGGCTGGGAACACTGAAGCTTTCTTT
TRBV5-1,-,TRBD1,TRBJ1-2,CASSPRTGNYGYTF,TGCGCCAGCAGCCCCCGGACAGGCAACTATGGCTACACCTTC
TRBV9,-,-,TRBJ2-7,CASSPGIHNYEQYF,TGTGCCAGCAGCCCCGGGATTCACAACTACGAGCAGTACTTC
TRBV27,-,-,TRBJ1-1,CASSLYNEQRNTEAFF,TGTGCCAGCAGTTTATACAACGAACAGAGGAACACTGAAGCTTTCTTT
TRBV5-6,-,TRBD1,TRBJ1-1,CASSFDRGRMNTEAFF,TGTGCCAGCAGCTTCGACAGGGGCCGAATGAACACTGAAGCTTTCTTT
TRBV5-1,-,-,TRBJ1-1,CASSLVSTNTEAFF,TGCGCCAGCAGCTTGGTTTCGACTAACACTGAAGCTTTCTTT
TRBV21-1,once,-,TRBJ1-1,CASSCQGDDTEAFF,TGTGCCAGCAGCTGCCAGGGCGACGACACTGAAGCTTTCTTT
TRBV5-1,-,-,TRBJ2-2,CASSSTNLGRGTGELFF,TGCGCCAGCAGCTCCACCAACCTTGGACGGGGCACCGGGGAGCTGTTTTTT
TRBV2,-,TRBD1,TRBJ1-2,CASREGQGFYGYTF,TGTGCCAGCAGGGAAGGACAGGGGTTTTATGGCTACACCTTC
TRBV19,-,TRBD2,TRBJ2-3,CASNHLAGASPSTDTQYF,TGTGCCAGCAATCACCTAGCGGGGGCCTCCCCAAGCACAGATACGCAGTATTTT
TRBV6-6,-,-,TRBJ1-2,CASSSGDAYGYTF,TGTGCCAGCAGTTCGGGGGACGCCTATGGCTACACCTTC
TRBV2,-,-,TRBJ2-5,CASMIDPGRETQYF,TGTGCCAGCATGATTGATCCAGGGCGGGAGACCCAGTACTTC
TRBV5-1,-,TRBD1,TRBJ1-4,CASSIGTGGGKLFF,TGCGCCAGCAGCATTGGGACAGGGGGCGGAAAACTGTTTTTT
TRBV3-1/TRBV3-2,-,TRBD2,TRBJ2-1,CASRNLAATYNEQFF,TGTGCCAGCAGAAACCTAGCGGCTACCTACAATGAGCAGTTCTTC
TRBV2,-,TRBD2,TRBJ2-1,CASSPAAGGPYNEQFF,TGTGCCAGCAGCCCGGCAGCGGGGGGGCCCTACAATGAGCAGTTCTTC
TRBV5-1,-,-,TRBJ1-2,CASSPRGQQSLYGYTF,TGCGCCAGCAGCCCGCGAGGACAGCAAAGCCTTTATGGCTACACCTTC
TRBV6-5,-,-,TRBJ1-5,CASMPNRVNQPQHF,TGTGCCAGCATGCCCAACAGGGTTAATCAGCCCCAGCATTTT
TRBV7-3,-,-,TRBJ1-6,CASSLSAGALSSPLHF,TGTGCCAGCAGCTTAAGTGCAGGGGCGCTAAGTTCACCCCTCCACTTT
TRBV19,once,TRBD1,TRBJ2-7,CASRSTGGQGEQYF,TGTGCCAGTAGGTCGACAGGGGGCCAAGGCGAGCAGTACTTC
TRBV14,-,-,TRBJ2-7,CASSLGDEQYF,TGTGCCAGCAGCCTCGGAGACGAGCAGTACTTC
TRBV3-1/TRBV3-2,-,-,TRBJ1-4,CASSPTGVLPEKLFF,TGTGCCAGCAGCCCGACAGGAGTTCTCCCCGAAAAACTGTTTTTT
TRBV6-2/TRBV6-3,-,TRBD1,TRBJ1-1,CASSPGQHTEAFF,TGTGCCAGCAGTCCGGGACAGCACACTGAAGCTTTCTTT